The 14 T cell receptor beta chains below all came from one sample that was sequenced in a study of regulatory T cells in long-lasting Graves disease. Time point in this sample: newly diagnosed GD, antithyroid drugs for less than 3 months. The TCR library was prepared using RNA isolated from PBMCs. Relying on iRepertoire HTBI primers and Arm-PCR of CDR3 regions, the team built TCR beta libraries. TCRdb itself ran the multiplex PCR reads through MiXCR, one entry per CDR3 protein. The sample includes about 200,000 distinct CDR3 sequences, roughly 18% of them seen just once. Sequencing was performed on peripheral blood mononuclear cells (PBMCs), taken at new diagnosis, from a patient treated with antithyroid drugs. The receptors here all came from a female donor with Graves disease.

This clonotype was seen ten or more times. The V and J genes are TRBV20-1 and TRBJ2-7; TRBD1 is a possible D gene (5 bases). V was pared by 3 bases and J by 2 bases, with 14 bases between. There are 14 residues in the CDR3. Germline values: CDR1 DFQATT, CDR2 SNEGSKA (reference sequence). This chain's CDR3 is CSASSIGAAYEQYF. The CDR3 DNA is TGCAGTGCTAGTAGCATAGGGGCCGCCTACGAGCAGTACTTC.

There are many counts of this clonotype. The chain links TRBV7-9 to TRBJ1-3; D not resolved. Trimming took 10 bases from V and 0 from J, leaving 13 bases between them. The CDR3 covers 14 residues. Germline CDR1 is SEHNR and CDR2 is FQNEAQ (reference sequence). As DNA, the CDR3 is TGTGCCACCGGGCTCCTCCTCTCTGGAAACACCATATATTTT. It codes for CATGLLLSGNTIYF.

Written as DNA, the CDR3 is TGCAGTGCTAGTGAATCTGCCGGTCTGTATTTT. Protein: CSASESAGLYF. This sequence joins TRBV20-1 and TRBJ2-3; D is ambiguous. Trimming removed 3 bases from V and 14 bases from J, with 15 bases in between. Per germline, CDR1 DFQATT and CDR2 SNEGSKA (reference sequence). The CDR3 is 11 amino acids.

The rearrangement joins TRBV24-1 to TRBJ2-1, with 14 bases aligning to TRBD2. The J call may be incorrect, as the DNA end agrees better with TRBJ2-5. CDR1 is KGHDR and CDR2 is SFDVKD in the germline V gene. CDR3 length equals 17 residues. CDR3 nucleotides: TGTGCCACCAGTGACTCCGGGACTAGCGGGAGATCGGAGACCCAGTACTTC. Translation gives CATSDSGTSGRSETQYF.

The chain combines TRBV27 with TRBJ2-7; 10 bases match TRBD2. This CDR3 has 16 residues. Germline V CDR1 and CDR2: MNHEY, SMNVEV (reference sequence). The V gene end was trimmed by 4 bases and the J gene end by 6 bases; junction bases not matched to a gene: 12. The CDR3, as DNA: TGTGCCAGCAGTTCTCCAGCGGGAGGGCCCTGGGGCGAGCAGTACTTC. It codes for CASSSPAGGPWGEQYF.

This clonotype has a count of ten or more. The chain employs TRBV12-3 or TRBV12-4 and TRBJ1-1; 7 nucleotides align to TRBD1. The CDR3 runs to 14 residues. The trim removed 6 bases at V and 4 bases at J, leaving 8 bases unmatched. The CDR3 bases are TGTGCCAGCAGGTTGTCGACAGGGCTCACTGAAGCTTTCTTT. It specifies CASRLSTGLTEAFF.

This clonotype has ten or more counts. The CDR3 coding sequence is TGTGCCAGCACCGCCGGGACAGGGGACCACACCTTC. Translation: CASTAGTGDHTF. V is TRBV28 and J is TRBJ1-2; 10 nucleotides align to TRBD1. CDR3 length: 12 residues. Unmatched junction bases numbered 8, after V lost 7 bases and J lost 12 bases. The germline V gene encodes CDR1 MDHEN and CDR2 SYDVKM.

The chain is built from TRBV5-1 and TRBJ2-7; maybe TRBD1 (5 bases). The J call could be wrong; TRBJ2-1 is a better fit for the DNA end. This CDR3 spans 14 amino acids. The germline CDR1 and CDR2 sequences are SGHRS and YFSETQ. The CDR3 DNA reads TGCACCGGCAGCTTGGAGACAGCCCGTAACTGGCAGTTCTTC. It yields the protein CTGSLETARNWQFF.

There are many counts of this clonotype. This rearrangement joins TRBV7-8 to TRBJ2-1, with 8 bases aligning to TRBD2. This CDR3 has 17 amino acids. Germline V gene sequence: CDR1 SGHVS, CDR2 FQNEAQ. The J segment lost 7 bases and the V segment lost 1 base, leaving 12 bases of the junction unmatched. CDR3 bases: TGTGCCAGCAGCTTAGGCCGGGAGGGCCTTTTTCTGAATGAGCAGTTCTTC. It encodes CASSLGREGLFLNEQFF.

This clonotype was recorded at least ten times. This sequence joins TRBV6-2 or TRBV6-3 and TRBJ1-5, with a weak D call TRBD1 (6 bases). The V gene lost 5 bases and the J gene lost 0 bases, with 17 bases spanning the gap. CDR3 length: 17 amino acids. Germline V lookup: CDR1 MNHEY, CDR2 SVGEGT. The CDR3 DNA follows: TGTGCCAGCAGTGAAAGCGGGACACCTTATAGCAATCAGCCCCAGCATTTT. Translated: CASSESGTPYSNQPQHF.

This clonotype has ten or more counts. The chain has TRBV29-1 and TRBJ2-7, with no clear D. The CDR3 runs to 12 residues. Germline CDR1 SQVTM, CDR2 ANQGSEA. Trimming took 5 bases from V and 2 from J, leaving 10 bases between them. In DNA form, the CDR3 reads TGCAGCGTTCCGGGCCCTGCCTACGAGCAGTACTTC. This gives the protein CSVPGPAYEQYF.

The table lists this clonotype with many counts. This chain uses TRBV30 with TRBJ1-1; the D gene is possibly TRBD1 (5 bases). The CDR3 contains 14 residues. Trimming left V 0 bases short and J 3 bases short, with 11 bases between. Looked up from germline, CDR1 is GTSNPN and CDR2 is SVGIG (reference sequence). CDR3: CAWSVPQGYTEAFF. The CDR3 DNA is TGTGCCTGGAGTGTACCCCAGGGTTACACTGAAGCTTTCTTT.

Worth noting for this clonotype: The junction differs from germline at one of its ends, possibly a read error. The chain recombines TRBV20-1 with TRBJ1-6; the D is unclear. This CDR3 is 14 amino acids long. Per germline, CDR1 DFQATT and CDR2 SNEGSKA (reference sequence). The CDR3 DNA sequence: TGCAGTGCCAGAGCACCCGGGAATAATTCACCCCTCCACTTT. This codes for CSARAPGNNSPLHF.

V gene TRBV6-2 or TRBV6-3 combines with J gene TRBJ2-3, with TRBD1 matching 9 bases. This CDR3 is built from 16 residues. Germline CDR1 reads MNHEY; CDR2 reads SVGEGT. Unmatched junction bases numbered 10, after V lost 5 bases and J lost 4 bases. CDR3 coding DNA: TGTGCCAGCAGTGAAGCTACAGGGGGCAAGGCAGATACGCAGTATTTT. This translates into CASSEATGGKADTQYF.